One sample yielded the 27 T cell receptor beta chains listed below, sequenced in a study of cytomegalovirus exposure and HLA in healthy donors. The PCR had 60 Vbeta and 13 Jbeta primers. The method was immunoSEQ multiplex PCR; TCRdb's version includes in-frame clones alone and lacks a portion of them. In the table there are roughly 84,000 clones, roughly 63% of which are singletons. Sequencing was carried out using PBMCs. The receptors originated from a woman between 40 and 50 years old in good health and CMV-seropositive.

The chain combines TRBV28 with TRBJ2-5; maybe TRBD1 (6 bases). V was clipped by 2 bases and J by 9 bases, with 19 bases between them. The CDR3 has 15 amino acids. Germline CDR1 is MDHEN and CDR2 is SYDVKM. CDR3 nucleotides: TGTGCCAGCAGTTTAGGGGGCATGAGGGATGTGGCCCAGTACTTC. Its translation is CASSLGGMRDVAQYF.

The gene calls are TRBV30 and TRBJ2-3, with D perhaps matching TRBD1 (5 bases). The CDR3 spans 16 residues. Germline CDR1 GTSNPN, CDR2 SVGIG (reference sequence). V lost 8 bases to trimming and J lost 6 bases, with 27 bases between them. CDR3 residues: CAGQRFEAGLRDTQYF. CDR3 DNA sequence: TGTGCCGGACAACGTTTCGAGGCCGGCCTCCGTGATACGCAGTATTTT.

A few counts support this clone. CDR3 amino acids: CASSPLDRGATNVLTF. The DNA of the CDR3 is TGTGCCAGCTCACCCCTAGACAGGGGGGCCACCAACGTCCTGACTTTC. The chain uses TRBV18 and TRBJ2-6, with 9 bases identical to TRBD1. The CDR3 runs to 16 residues. V lost 3 bases to trimming and J lost 8 bases; unmatched junction nucleotides: 8. CDR1 KGHSH and CDR2 LQKENI come from the germline V gene.

The V gene is TRBV9, the J gene TRBJ1-3, with a possible D match to TRBD1 (5 bases). CDR1 and CDR2 from the germline V gene are SGDLS and YYNGEE. Trimming removed 0 bases at V and 0 bases at J, with 10 bases between. The CDR3 spans 16 residues. CDR3 nucleotide sequence: TGTGCCAGCAGCGTAGGCAGGGAACTCTCTGGAAACACCATATATTTT. Translating it yields CASSVGRELSGNTIYF.

This clone was counted a single time. This rearrangement joins TRBV7-8 to TRBJ1-4; D not resolved. The CDR3 is 15 amino acids. The germline V gene has CDR1 SGHVS and CDR2 FQNEAQ. V lost 1 base to trimming and J lost 5 bases, with 11 bases between them. CDR3 residues: CASSLVSGSNEKLFF. The CDR3, as DNA: TGTGCCAGCAGCTTAGTTTCGGGATCGAATGAAAAACTGTTTTTT.

This chain uses TRBV11-3 with TRBJ2-5; 7 nucleotides line up with TRBD2. The V gene's germline CDR1 is SGHNT and CDR2 YENEEA. V lost 1 base to trimming and J lost 1 base; unmatched junction nucleotides: 0. The CDR3 runs to 14 residues. CDR3: CASSLGGGQETQYF. DNA for the CDR3: TGTGCCAGCAGCTTAGGGGGGGGCCAAGAGACCCAGTACTTC.

The genes are TRBV2 and TRBJ1-5; the match to TRBD1 covers 10 bases. CDR1 and CDR2 (germline): SNHLY, FYNNEI. The CDR3 has 15 residues. The V and J ends lost 3 bases and 6 bases, in that order; junction bases with no gene match: 5. The CDR3, as DNA: TGTGCCAGCAGTGATAGGACAGGGGGTCTTCAGCCCCAGCATTTT. This sequence encodes CASSDRTGGLQPQHF.

The rearrangement uses TRBV6-1 and TRBJ1-1; no definite D call. Germline V gene lookup returns CDR1 MNHNS and CDR2 SASEGT. Trimming removed 5 bases from V and 4 bases from J, with 11 bases in between. The CDR3 sequence is 13 residues long. The CDR3 is CASSLYPSTEAFF. As DNA, the CDR3 is TGTGCCAGCAGTCTCTACCCAAGCACTGAAGCTTTCTTT.

This clone came up a few times. DNA of the CDR3: TGTGCCACCAGCAGAGATTCGGCGGGGAACACCGGGGAGCTGTTTTTT. This sequence encodes CATSRDSAGNTGELFF. V is TRBV15 and J is TRBJ2-2, with a possible D match to TRBD2 (5 bases). The V gene lost 0 bases and the J gene lost 1 base, with 9 bases spanning the gap. Germline CDR1 and CDR2: LNHNV and YYDKDF (reference sequence). The CDR3 consists of 16 residues.

The rearrangement joins TRBV4-1 to TRBJ2-7, with TRBD1 as a possible D gene (6 bases). Between the trimmed V and J ends, which lost 0 bases and 0 bases, there was a span of 27 bases. Germline CDR1 is MGHRA and CDR2 is YSYEKL. The CDR3 loop spans 21 amino acids. CDR3 coding DNA: TGCGCCAGCAGCCAAGATTACCTTGGCGGTGGGATTGGACAGACCTCCTACGAGCAGTACTTC. Protein product: CASSQDYLGGGIGQTSYEQYF.

CDR3 sequence reads: CASSLVEGGANVLTF. CDR3 DNA: TGCGCCAGCAGCTTGGTTGAGGGAGGGGCCAACGTCCTGACTTTC. The genes are TRBV5-1 and TRBJ2-6; TRBD2 might be the D (5 bases). Trimming shortened V by 0 bases and J by 4 bases, and 8 bases separated the two germline ends. Germline V CDR1 and CDR2: SGHRS, YFSETQ. The CDR3 has 15 residues.

This chain links TRBV15 with TRBJ2-5; 7 bases line up with TRBD1. This CDR3 has 15 residues. Germline V lookup: CDR1 LNHNV, CDR2 YYDKDF (reference sequence). The trim removed 0 bases at V and 5 bases at J, leaving 6 bases unmatched. CDR3 in DNA: TGTGCCACCAGCAGAGATAGGGGGCATGTGGAGACCCAGTACTTC. Its translation: CATSRDRGHVETQYF.

This clone was seen a handful of times. The chain has TRBV7-2 and TRBJ2-3; 12 nucleotides agree with TRBD2. J was trimmed by 0 bases and V by 5 bases; bases with no gene match: 9. Germline loops: CDR1 SGHTA, CDR2 FQGNSA. This CDR3 is built from 18 residues. The CDR3 nucleotides read TGTGCCAGCAGCGAGACTAGCGGGAGCTTTCCTAGCACAGATACGCAGTATTTT. As protein: CASSETSGSFPSTDTQYF.

In this sample, this clone turned up once. The V call is TRBV30, the J call TRBJ1-3; 7 bases are a match to TRBD1. Trimming removed 2 bases from V and 4 bases from J; junction bases left unmatched: 8. Germline loops: CDR1 GTSNPN, CDR2 SVGIG (reference sequence). The CDR3 is 15 amino acids. The CDR3 DNA follows: TGTGCCTGGAGTTCGGGTCAGGGGGAAGGAAACACCATATATTTT. This translates into CAWSSGQGEGNTIYF.

In DNA form, the CDR3 reads TGTGCCAGCAGTGAACCGGGACTAGCGTCTTACAATGAGCAGTTCTTC. Translating it yields CASSEPGLASYNEQFF. The chain carries TRBV6-1 and TRBJ2-1; TRBD2 matches at 10 bases. Losses at the gene ends were 2 bases for V and 4 bases for J; bases not matched to a gene: 5. Germline loops: CDR1 MNHNS, CDR2 SASEGT. The length of the CDR3 is 16 residues.

This clone was found once. The chain couples TRBV27 to TRBJ2-1; unclear D gene. Trimming took off 7 bases at V and 0 bases at J, with 16 bases between the two ends. Germline V gene sequence: CDR1 MNHEY, CDR2 SMNVEV (reference sequence). The CDR3 loop spans 16 amino acids. The CDR3 DNA reads TGTGCCAGCATGCCGGCGACTCGTAGCTCCTACAATGAGCAGTTCTTC. Amino acid sequence: CASMPATRSSYNEQFF.

This clone appeared a few times. The rearrangement links TRBV7-8 to TRBJ2-1; 10 positions match TRBD2. CDR3 length: 18 amino acids. The V segment lost 1 base and the J segment 2 bases; nucleotides outside the gene matches: 8. Germline-derived CDR1 and CDR2 are SGHVS and FQNEAQ. Here the CDR3 reads CASSLVASGRAPYNEQFF. The CDR3 DNA is TGTGCCAGCAGCTTAGTGGCAAGCGGGAGGGCCCCCTACAATGAGCAGTTCTTC.

CDR3 amino acids: CASSLGRAVEQYF. In nucleotides, the CDR3 is TGTGCCAGCAGTTTGGGCAGGGCGGTCGAGCAGTACTTC. The V call is TRBV28, the J call TRBJ2-7, with a tentative D call TRBD1 (5 bases). CDR3 length: 13 amino acids. Germline loops: CDR1 MDHEN, CDR2 SYDVKM. The V end lost 3 bases, the J end lost 6 bases, and 12 bases lay between the germline ends.

By frequency in the sample, this clone is medium-sized. The V call is TRBV5-6, the J call TRBJ1-1; TRBD1 matches 8 bases. This CDR3 contains 15 residues. The V gene's germline CDR1 is SGHDT and CDR2 YYEEEE. With V trimmed by 5 bases and J by 5 bases, 11 bases remained unmatched. In DNA form, the CDR3 reads TGTGCCAGCAGGGATATCAGGGGGCTTGGTACTGAAGCTTTCTTT. Translated: CASRDIRGLGTEAFF.

The chain joins TRBV6-1 to TRBJ1-2; 7 bases align to TRBD1. Germline loops: CDR1 MNHNS, CDR2 SASEGT. The CDR3 covers 13 residues. The trim removed 8 bases at V and 8 bases at J, leaving 11 bases unmatched. The CDR3 coding sequence is TGTGCCAGCCTGGACAGGTTCAGGGGGGGCTACACCTTC. It codes for CASLDRFRGGYTF.

The genes are TRBV7-3 and TRBJ2-3; D ambiguous. CDR3 length: 17 amino acids. Germline V gene lookup returns CDR1 SGHTA and CDR2 FQGTGA. Trimming took off 1 base at V and 0 bases at J, with 14 bases between the two ends. CDR3 loop: CASSLIGLSSSTDTQYF. The CDR3 DNA sequence: TGTGCCAGCAGCTTAATTGGTTTGTCTAGTAGCACAGATACGCAGTATTTT. The full variable domain, completed using reference TRBV7-3 and TRBJ2-3, is GAGVSQTPSNKVTEKGKYVELRCDPISGHTALYWYRQSLGQGPEFLIYFQGTGAADDSGLPNDRFFAVRPEGSVSTLKIQRTERGDSAVYLCASSLIGLSSSTDTQYFGPGTRLTVL.

V gene TRBV5-1 combines with J gene TRBJ2-3, with a possible D match to TRBD2 (6 bases). CDR3 length equals 13 residues. V lost 4 bases and J 7 bases, leaving 13 bases between the germline ends. Germline V gene sequence: CDR1 SGHRS, CDR2 YFSETQ. The CDR3 nucleotides are TGCGCCAGCAGCCCGGGAGACACCTATACGCAGTATTTT. Its protein product is CASSPGDTYTQYF.

The chain couples TRBV30 to TRBJ2-5, with 11 nucleotides matching TRBD2. V was pared by 3 bases and J by 4 bases, with 7 bases of the junction left unmatched. Germline-derived CDR1 and CDR2 are GTSNPN and SVGIG (reference sequence). This CDR3 has 15 residues. The CDR3 nucleotides read TGTGCCTGGAGGGAGGGTCTAGCGGGAGGAGAGACCCAGTACTTC. It codes for CAWREGLAGGETQYF.

This chain links TRBV19 with TRBJ1-1; D perhaps matches TRBD1 (6 bases). Germline V gene sequence: CDR1 LNHDA, CDR2 SQIVND (reference sequence). The CDR3 extends over 14 amino acids. The germline V and J ends were trimmed by 7 bases and 0 bases, with 12 bases remaining between them. The CDR3 loop reads CASTIRTVNTEAFF. The CDR3 bases are TGTGCCAGTACCATTCGGACAGTGAACACTGAAGCTTTCTTT.

V is TRBV7-9 and J is TRBJ1-1; D unclear. The CDR3 consists of 14 residues. Trimming pared 3 bases from V and 3 bases from J, leaving 11 bases between. Germline loops: CDR1 SEHNR, CDR2 FQNEAQ (reference sequence). DNA for the CDR3: TGTGCCAGCAGCTTGGCGGGGAAGGACACTGAAGCTTTCTTT. The encoded protein is CASSLAGKDTEAFF.

The genes are TRBV29-1 and TRBJ2-1; 7 positions match TRBD1. This CDR3 is built from 15 residues. Trimming at V came to 4 bases and at J to 2 bases, leaving 8 bases not matched to a gene. Germline CDR1 SQVTM, CDR2 ANQGSEA. The CDR3 DNA reads TGCAGCGTTGGACAGGGACAGTCGGCCTACAATGAGCAGTTCTTC. Encoded protein: CSVGQGQSAYNEQFF.

This clone has just a few counts. The chain employs TRBV15 and TRBJ2-7; 7 bases are shared with TRBD1. From germline, CDR1 is LNHNV and CDR2 YYDKDF (reference sequence). The CDR3 is 16 amino acids. The ends lost 5 bases at V and 0 bases at J; junction bases unmatched: 10. As DNA, the CDR3 is TGTGCCACCAGCGGCCGGGACAGTCGGAGCTCCTACGAGCAGTACTTC. Its protein is CATSGRDSRSSYEQYF.